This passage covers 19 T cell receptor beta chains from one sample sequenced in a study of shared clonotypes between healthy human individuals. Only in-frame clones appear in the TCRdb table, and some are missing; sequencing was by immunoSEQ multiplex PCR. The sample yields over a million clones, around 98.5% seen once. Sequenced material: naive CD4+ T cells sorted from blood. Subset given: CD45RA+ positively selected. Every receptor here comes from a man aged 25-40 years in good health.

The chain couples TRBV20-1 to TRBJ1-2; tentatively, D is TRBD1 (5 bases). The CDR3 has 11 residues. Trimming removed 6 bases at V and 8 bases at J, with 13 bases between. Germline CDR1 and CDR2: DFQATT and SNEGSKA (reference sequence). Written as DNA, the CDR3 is TGCAGTGCGTCCGGGGCTGTGGGCTACACCTTC. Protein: CSASGAVGYTF.

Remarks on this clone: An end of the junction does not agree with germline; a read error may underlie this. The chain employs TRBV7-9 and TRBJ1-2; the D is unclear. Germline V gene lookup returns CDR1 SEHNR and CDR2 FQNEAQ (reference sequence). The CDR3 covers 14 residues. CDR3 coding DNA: TGTGCCAGCAGCGGATTGGATCCTGGATTCGGGCCGAACTTC. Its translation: CASSGLDPGFGPNF.

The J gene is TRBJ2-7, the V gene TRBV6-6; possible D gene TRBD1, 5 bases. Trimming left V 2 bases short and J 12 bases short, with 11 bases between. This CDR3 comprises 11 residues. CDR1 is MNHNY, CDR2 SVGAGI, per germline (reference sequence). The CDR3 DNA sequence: TGTGCCAGCAGTTACCTGGGGCGTCGGTACTTC. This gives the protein CASSYLGRRYF.

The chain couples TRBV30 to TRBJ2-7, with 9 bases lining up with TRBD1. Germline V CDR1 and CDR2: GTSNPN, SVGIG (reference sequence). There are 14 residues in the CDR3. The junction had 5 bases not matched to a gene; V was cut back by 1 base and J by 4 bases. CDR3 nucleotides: TGTGCCTGGAGTGACACAGGGGGCCTATACGAGCAGTACTTC. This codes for CAWSDTGGLYEQYF.

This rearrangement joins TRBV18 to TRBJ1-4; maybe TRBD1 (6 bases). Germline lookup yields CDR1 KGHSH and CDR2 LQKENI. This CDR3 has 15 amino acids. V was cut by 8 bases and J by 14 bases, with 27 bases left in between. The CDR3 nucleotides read TGTGCCAGCAGAGGACAGTCGGGAACTCAGGAAGGGCTGTTTTTT. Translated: CASRGQSGTQEGLFF.

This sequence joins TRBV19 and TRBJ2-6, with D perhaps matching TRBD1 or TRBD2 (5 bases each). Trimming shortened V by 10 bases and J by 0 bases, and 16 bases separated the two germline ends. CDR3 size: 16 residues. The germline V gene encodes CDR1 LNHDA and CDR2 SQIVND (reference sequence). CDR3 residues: CATWDRFASGANVLTF. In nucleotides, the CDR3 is TGTGCCACTTGGGACCGATTCGCCTCTGGGGCCAACGTCCTGACTTTC.

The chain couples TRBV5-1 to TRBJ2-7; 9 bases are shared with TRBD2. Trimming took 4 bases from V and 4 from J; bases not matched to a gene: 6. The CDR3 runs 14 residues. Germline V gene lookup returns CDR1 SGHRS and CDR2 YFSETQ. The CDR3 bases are TGCGCCAGCAGCAGGGGGGGACTAGCTTACGAGCAGTACTTC. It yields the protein CASSRGGLAYEQYF.

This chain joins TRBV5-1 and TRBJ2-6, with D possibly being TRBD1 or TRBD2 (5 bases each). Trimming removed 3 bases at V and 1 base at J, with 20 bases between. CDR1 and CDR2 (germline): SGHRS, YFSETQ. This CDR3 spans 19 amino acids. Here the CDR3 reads CASSSSGTPGRSGANVLTF. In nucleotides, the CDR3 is TGCGCCAGCAGCTCTTCCGGGACCCCGGGTCGATCTGGGGCCAACGTCCTGACTTTC. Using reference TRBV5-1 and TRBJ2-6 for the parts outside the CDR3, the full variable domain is KAGVTQTPRYLIKTRGQQVTLSCSPISGHRSVSWYQQTPGQGLQFLFEYFSETQRNKGNFPGRFSGRQFSNSRSEMNVSTLELGDSALYLCASSSSGTPGRSGANVLTFGAGSRLTVL.

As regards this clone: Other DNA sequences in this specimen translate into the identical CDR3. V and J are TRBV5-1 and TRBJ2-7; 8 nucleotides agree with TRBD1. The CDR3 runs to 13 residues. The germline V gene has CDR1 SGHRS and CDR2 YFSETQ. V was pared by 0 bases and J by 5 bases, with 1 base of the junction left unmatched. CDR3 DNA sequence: TGCGCCAGCAGCTTGGGACAGGGGAACGAGCAGTACTTC. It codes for CASSLGQGNEQYF.

CDR3 coding DNA: TGTGCCAGCAGCGAATATCGGGACACTCTCCGCTCTGGGGCCAACGTCCTGACTTTC. It translates to CASSEYRDTLRSGANVLTF. V gene TRBV7-9 combines with J gene TRBJ2-6; a possible D gene is TRBD1 (6 bases). Trimming took 5 bases from V and 0 from J, leaving 20 bases between them. Looked up from germline, CDR1 is SEHNR and CDR2 is FQNEAQ (reference sequence). This CDR3 is built from 19 residues.

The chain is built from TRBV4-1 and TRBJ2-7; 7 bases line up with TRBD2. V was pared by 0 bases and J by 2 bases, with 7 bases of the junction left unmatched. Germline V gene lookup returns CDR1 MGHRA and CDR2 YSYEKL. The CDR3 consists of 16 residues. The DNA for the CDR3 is TGCGCCAGCAGCCAAGATCCGGGGGGTAGGACCTACGAGCAGTACTTC. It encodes CASSQDPGGRTYEQYF.

The CDR3 nucleotides read TGTGCCTGGGGCCCCTTGGCGGGACTAATAACCGGGGAGCTGTTTTTT. This gives the protein CAWGPLAGLITGELFF. The chain couples TRBV30 to TRBJ2-2; 7 bases fit TRBD2. Trimming at V came to 5 bases and at J to 5 bases, leaving 14 bases not matched to a gene. The CDR3 covers 16 residues. The V gene's germline CDR1 is GTSNPN and CDR2 SVGIG (reference sequence).

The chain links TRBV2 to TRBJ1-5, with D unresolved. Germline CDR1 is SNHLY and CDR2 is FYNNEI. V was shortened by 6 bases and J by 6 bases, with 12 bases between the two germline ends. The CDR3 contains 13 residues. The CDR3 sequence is CASSPLGSQPQHF. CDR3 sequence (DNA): TGTGCCAGCAGCCCCCTAGGGAGTCAGCCCCAGCATTTT.

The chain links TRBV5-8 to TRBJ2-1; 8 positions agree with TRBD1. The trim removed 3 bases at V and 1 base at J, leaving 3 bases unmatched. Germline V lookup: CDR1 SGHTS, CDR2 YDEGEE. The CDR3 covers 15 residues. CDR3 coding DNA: TGTGCCAGCAGCTCCCGACAGGGGTCCTACAATGAGCAGTTCTTC. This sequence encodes CASSSRQGSYNEQFF.

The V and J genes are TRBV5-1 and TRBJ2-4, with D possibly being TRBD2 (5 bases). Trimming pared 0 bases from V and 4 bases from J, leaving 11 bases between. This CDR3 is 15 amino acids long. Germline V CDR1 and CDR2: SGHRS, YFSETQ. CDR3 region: CASSLDVGGKNIQYF. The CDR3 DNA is TGCGCCAGCAGCTTGGATGTGGGCGGGAAAAACATTCAGTACTTC.

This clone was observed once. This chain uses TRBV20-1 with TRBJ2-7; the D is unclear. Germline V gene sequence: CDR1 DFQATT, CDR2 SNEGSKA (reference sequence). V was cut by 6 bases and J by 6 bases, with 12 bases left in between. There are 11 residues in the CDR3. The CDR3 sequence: CSARTPAEQYF. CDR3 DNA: TGCAGTGCCCGCACACCGGCCGAGCAGTACTTC.

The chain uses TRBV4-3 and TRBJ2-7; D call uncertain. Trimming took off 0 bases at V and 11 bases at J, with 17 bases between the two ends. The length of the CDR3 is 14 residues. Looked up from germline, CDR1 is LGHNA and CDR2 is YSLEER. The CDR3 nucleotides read TGCGCCAGCAGCCAAGACGGCGTAAGCCGGATTAAGTACTTC. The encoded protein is CASSQDGVSRIKYF.

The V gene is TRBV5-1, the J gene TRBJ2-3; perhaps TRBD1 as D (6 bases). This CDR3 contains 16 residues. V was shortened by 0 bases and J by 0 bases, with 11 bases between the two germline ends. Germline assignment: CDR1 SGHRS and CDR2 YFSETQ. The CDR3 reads CASSLGLDRSTDTQYF. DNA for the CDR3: TGCGCCAGCAGCTTGGGTCTGGACAGAAGCACAGATACGCAGTATTTT.

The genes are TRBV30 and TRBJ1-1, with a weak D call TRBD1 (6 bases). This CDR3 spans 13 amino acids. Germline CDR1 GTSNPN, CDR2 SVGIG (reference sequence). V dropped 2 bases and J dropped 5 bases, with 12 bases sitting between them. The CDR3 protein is CAWSTRRGTEAFF. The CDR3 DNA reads TGTGCCTGGAGTACCCGGAGGGGGACTGAAGCTTTCTTT.